This T cell receptor beta chain was captured by sequencing in a study of TIL therapy for anti-PD-1-resistant metastatic lung cancer. In the study overall: Tumors were harvested before any PD-1/PD-L1 blockade. Notes on the study in general: Patients were highly selected, enriched for treatment-naive, never-smoker and oncogene-addicted cases.

The immunoSEQ assay was v3. The method was immunoSEQ multiplex PCR; TCRdb's version includes in-frame clones alone and lacks a portion of them. The table lists 60,000 or so clones, about two thirds of them singletons. The time point denotes: pre-treatment sample, taken before nivolumab and TIL therapy. Of note for this clone: Its specificity is unknown.

CDR3 length: 13 residues. CDR1 and CDR2 from the germline V gene are LNHDA and SQIVND (reference sequence). The V end was cut by 0 bases, the J end by 7 bases, with 7 bases between. Sequencing was performed on blood, taken at baseline. The rearrangement uses TRBV19 and TRBJ1-5; the D is unclear. This receptor was taken from a person aged 25 to 79 with non-small cell lung cancer. CDR3 DNA: TGTGCCAGTAGTATAGAGGCAGACCAGCCCCAGCATTTT. Residues: CASSIEADQPQHF.